What follows are 21 T cell receptor beta chains derived from one specimen sequenced in a study of shared clonotypes between healthy human individuals. This table comes from immunoSEQ multiplex PCR, and its TCRdb copy is limited to in-frame clones, with some not included. The sample consists of around 2,000,000 clones, roughly 94% of them appearing once. The naive CD8 fraction comprised CD45RO-negative cells positively selected for CCR7 and excluded terminally differentiated effector memory CD45RA+ cells. The sequencing input was naive CD8+ T cells sorted from blood. Source of these receptors: a man aged 18 to 30 in good health.

DNA of the CDR3: TGTGCCTGGAGTGTCCCCAACCAAGAGACCCAGTACTTC. As protein: CAWSVPNQETQYF. This chain connects TRBV30 to TRBJ2-5; D is unresolved. The V and J ends lost 0 bases and 0 bases respectively, with 5 bases between them. Germline V gives CDR1 GTSNPN, CDR2 SVGIG (reference sequence). The CDR3 consists of 13 residues.

The gene calls are TRBV27 and TRBJ2-7; D might be TRBD1 or TRBD2, each matching 5 bases. There are 15 residues in the CDR3. Germline CDR1 MNHEY, CDR2 SMNVEV (reference sequence). V lost 6 bases to trimming and J lost 4 bases, with 19 bases between them. In nucleotides, the CDR3 is TGTGCCAGCAGCCGAGGAGGACTGGGGGTATACGAGCAGTACTTC. It codes for CASSRGGLGVYEQYF.

This chain connects TRBV6-6 to TRBJ2-1; D unresolved. V was cut by 5 bases and J by 10 bases, with 12 bases left in between. The CDR3 spans 12 residues. Germline assignment: CDR1 MNHNY and CDR2 SVGAGI (reference sequence). CDR3 amino acids: CASSLGHPEQFF. CDR3 DNA sequence: TGTGCCAGCAGTCTCGGTCATCCCGAGCAGTTCTTC.

The gene calls are TRBV4-1 and TRBJ2-7; D possibly corresponds to TRBD1 (6 bases). Germline assignment: CDR1 MGHRA and CDR2 YSYEKL. V was shortened by 1 base and J by 3 bases, with 13 bases between the two germline ends. The CDR3 is 15 residues long. Written as DNA, the CDR3 is TGCGCCAGCAGCCAAGCTCTTCACAGGGACTACGAGCAGTACTTC. The encoded protein is CASSQALHRDYEQYF.

The V and J genes are TRBV30 and TRBJ2-2; perhaps TRBD1 as D (5 bases). CDR3 length: 13 residues. Per the germline V gene, CDR1 is GTSNPN and CDR2 is SVGIG (reference sequence). V was pared by 7 bases and J by 4 bases, with 13 bases between. CDR3 DNA sequence: TGTGCCTCCGAGACAGAGTTCACCGGGGAGCTGTTTTTT. Protein sequence: CASETEFTGELFF.

The chain uses TRBV7-9 and TRBJ2-2; 7 nucleotides align to TRBD1. The CDR3 runs to 16 residues. Germline CDR1 reads SEHNR; CDR2 reads FQNEAQ (reference sequence). With V trimmed by 5 bases and J by 3 bases, 9 bases remained unmatched. The CDR3 DNA reads TGTGCCAGCAGCCCGGCCGGGCAGGGGGACACCGGGGAGCTGTTTTTT. Its translation is CASSPAGQGDTGELFF.

The CDR3 loop reads CASSLDLGLQETQYF. CDR3 coding DNA: TGTGCCAGCAGCTTAGACCTGGGATTACAAGAGACCCAGTACTTC. V usage is TRBV7-6 and J usage is TRBJ2-5; D is unclear. Germline assignment: CDR1 SGHVS and CDR2 FNYEAQ. The germline V and J ends were trimmed by 1 base and 2 bases, with 11 bases remaining between them. CDR3 length: 15 residues. The full variable domain, rest sourced from reference TRBV7-6 and TRBJ2-5, is GAGVSQSPRYKVTKRGQDVALRCDPISGHVSLYWYRQALGQGPEFLTYFNYEAQQDKSGLPNDRFSAERPEGSISTLTIQRTEQRDSAMYRCASSLDLGLQETQYFGPGTRLLVL.

This chain uses TRBV5-8 with TRBJ2-7; 16 nucleotides line up with TRBD2. V was pared by 6 bases and J by 7 bases, with 16 bases of the junction left unmatched. CDR1 SGHTS and CDR2 YDEGEE come from the germline V gene. The CDR3 length is 18 residues. As DNA, the CDR3 is TGTGCCAGCACCCGGACAGCGGGACTAGCGGGAGGGTTCGATGAGCAGTACTTC. Translation: CASTRTAGLAGGFDEQYF.

This chain connects TRBV9 to TRBJ1-3; 7 bases line up with TRBD1. V shed 2 bases and J 4 bases; nucleotides not matched to a gene: 3. CDR3 length equals 14 residues. Per the germline V gene, CDR1 is SGDLS and CDR2 is YYNGEE. This chain's CDR3 is CASSVGTEGNTIYF. CDR3 bases: TGTGCCAGCAGCGTCGGGACAGAAGGAAACACCATATATTTT. The full variable domain, with the rest looked up from reference TRBV9 and TRBJ1-3, is DSGVTQTPKHLITATGQRVTLRCSPRSGDLSVYWYQQSLDQGLQFLIQYYNGEERAKGNILERFSAQQFPDLHSELNLSSLELGDSALYFCASSVGTEGNTIYFGEGSWLTVV.

This chain uses TRBV9 with TRBJ1-1; TRBD1 aligns across 8 bases. This CDR3 contains 14 residues. Germline trimming cut 2 bases from V and 8 bases from J; bases unmatched to any gene: 8. Germline V gene sequence: CDR1 SGDLS, CDR2 YYNGEE. As DNA, the CDR3 is TGTGCCAGCAGCGTTAGCGGGACAGGATTAGAAGCTTTCTTT. Amino acid sequence: CASSVSGTGLEAFF.

For this clone: The sample contains more than one DNA sequence encoding this CDR3. The genes are TRBV7-9 and TRBJ1-2; D remains ambiguous. V gave up 1 base and J gave up 2 bases, with 11 bases separating them. CDR1 is SEHNR and CDR2 is FQNEAQ in the germline V gene (reference sequence). The CDR3 is 15 residues long. As DNA, the CDR3 is TGTGCCAGCAGCTTAGGAGTCGGACCCAACTATGGCTACACCTTC. It codes for CASSLGVGPNYGYTF.

V is TRBV6-5 and J is TRBJ1-6; TRBD1 agrees at 7 bases. V was clipped by 2 bases and J by 7 bases; unmatched bases: 8. Germline lookup yields CDR1 MNHEY and CDR2 SVGAGI. The CDR3 totals 16 residues. CDR3 in amino acids: CASSYALTGENSPLHF. In DNA, the CDR3 is TGTGCCAGCAGTTACGCCTTAACAGGGGAAAATTCACCCCTCCACTTT.

The chain recombines TRBV28 with TRBJ2-5; weak D call: TRBD2 (6 bases). CDR1 and CDR2 from the germline V gene are MDHEN and SYDVKM. This CDR3 region has 14 residues. V was pared by 5 bases and J by 1 base, with 11 bases between. CDR3 protein: CASSPGAPQETQYF. CDR3 coding DNA: TGTGCCAGCAGTCCGGGAGCCCCCCAAGAGACCCAGTACTTC.

This chain joins TRBV7-9 and TRBJ2-3, with D hard to call. Trimming removed 2 bases from V and 1 base from J, with 4 bases in between. This CDR3 has 13 residues. Germline values: CDR1 SEHNR, CDR2 FQNEAQ (reference sequence). CDR3 loop: CASSLWGTDTQYF. The CDR3 region has the DNA TGTGCCAGCAGCTTATGGGGCACAGATACGCAGTATTTT.

As for this clone: Other DNA sequences within the sample encode an identical CDR3. This chain joins TRBV2 and TRBJ2-7; D unclear. The CDR3 runs to 10 residues. The V gene lost 3 bases and the J gene lost 4 bases, with 1 base spanning the gap. The germline V gene encodes CDR1 SNHLY and CDR2 FYNNEI. The CDR3 sequence: CASSDYEQYF. The CDR3 DNA follows: TGTGCCAGCAGTGATTACGAGCAGTACTTC.

This CDR3 is CASSNSGELFF. For the CDR3, the DNA is TGTGCCAGCAGTAATTCCGGGGAGCTGTTTTTT. J is TRBJ2-2 and V is TRBV27; D is ambiguous. The CDR3 spans 11 residues. Per germline, CDR1 MNHEY and CDR2 SMNVEV (reference sequence). V lost 5 bases, J lost 6 bases, and 4 bases lay in between.

This clone was counted a single time. The CDR3 region has the DNA TGTGCCAGCAGTTTGAGAGGGGGCGGCGACGAGCAGTACTTC. This encodes CASSLRGGGDEQYF. The chain employs TRBV28 and TRBJ2-7; 7 nucleotides agree with TRBD1. J was trimmed by 5 bases and V by 3 bases; bases with no gene match: 7. This CDR3 comprises 14 residues. CDR1 MDHEN and CDR2 SYDVKM come from the germline V gene.

The chain employs TRBV2 and TRBJ2-7; 12 bases are a match to TRBD2. The CDR3 covers 15 residues. The J segment lost 5 bases and the V segment lost 7 bases, leaving 9 bases of the junction unmatched. Germline lookup yields CDR1 SNHLY and CDR2 FYNNEI. The CDR3, as DNA: TGTGCCAGCATCCCTCGGACTAGCGGGAACGACGAGCAGTACTTC. Translation gives CASIPRTSGNDEQYF.

The chain employs TRBV15 and TRBJ1-1, with D unresolved. The ends were cut back, 0 bases at V and 4 bases at J, with 9 bases in the middle. This CDR3 comprises 14 residues. In germline, CDR1 is LNHNV, CDR2 YYDKDF (reference sequence). The CDR3, as DNA: TGTGCCACCAGCAGAGATGACGGGGTCACTGAAGCTTTCTTT. It codes for CATSRDDGVTEAFF.

V and J are TRBV2 and TRBJ2-7; 9 nucleotides agree with TRBD1. This CDR3 spans 12 amino acids. Germline V gene sequence: CDR1 SNHLY, CDR2 FYNNEI. The J segment lost 6 bases and the V segment lost 7 bases, leaving 4 bases of the junction unmatched. This CDR3 is CASIRQGGEQYF. The CDR3 region has the DNA TGTGCCAGCATACGACAGGGGGGCGAGCAGTACTTC.

As for this clone: Other DNA sequences of this sample code for an identical CDR3. The chain recombines TRBV9 with TRBJ2-2; D is uncertain. This CDR3 has 15 residues. Germline loops: CDR1 SGDLS, CDR2 YYNGEE. The V end lost 1 base, the J end lost 5 bases, and 12 bases lay between the germline ends. Here the CDR3 DNA reads TGTGCCAGCAGCGTATCGGGCAGATCGACCGGGGAGCTGTTTTTT. Protein product: CASSVSGRSTGELFF.